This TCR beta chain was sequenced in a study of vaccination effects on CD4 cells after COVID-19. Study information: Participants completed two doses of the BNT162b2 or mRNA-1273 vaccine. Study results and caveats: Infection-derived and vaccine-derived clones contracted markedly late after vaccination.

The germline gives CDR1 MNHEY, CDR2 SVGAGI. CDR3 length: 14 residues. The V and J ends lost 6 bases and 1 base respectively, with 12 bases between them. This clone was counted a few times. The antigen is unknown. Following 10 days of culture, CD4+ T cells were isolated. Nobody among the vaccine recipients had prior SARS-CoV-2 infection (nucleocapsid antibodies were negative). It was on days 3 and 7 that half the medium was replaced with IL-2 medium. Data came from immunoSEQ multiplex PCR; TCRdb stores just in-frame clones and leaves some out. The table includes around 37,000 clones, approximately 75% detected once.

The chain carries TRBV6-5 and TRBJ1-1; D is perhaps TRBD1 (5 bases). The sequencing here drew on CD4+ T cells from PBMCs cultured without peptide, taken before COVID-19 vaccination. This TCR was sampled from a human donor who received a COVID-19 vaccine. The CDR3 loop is CASRSGHGNTEAFF. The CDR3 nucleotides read TGTGCCAGCAGATCAGGACATGGGAACACTGAAGCTTTCTTT.